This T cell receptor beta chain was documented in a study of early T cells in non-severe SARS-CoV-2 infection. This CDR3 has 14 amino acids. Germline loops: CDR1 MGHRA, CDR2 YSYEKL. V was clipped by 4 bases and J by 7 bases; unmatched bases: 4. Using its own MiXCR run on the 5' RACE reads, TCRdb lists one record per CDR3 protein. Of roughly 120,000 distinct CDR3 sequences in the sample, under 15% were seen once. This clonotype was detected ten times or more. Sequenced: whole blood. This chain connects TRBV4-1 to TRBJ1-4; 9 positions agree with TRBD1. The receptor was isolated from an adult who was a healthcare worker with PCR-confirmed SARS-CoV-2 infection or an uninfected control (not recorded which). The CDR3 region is CASSRTGAGEKLFF. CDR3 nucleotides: TGCGCCAGCAGCCGGACAGGGGCGGGTGAAAAACTGTTTTTT.